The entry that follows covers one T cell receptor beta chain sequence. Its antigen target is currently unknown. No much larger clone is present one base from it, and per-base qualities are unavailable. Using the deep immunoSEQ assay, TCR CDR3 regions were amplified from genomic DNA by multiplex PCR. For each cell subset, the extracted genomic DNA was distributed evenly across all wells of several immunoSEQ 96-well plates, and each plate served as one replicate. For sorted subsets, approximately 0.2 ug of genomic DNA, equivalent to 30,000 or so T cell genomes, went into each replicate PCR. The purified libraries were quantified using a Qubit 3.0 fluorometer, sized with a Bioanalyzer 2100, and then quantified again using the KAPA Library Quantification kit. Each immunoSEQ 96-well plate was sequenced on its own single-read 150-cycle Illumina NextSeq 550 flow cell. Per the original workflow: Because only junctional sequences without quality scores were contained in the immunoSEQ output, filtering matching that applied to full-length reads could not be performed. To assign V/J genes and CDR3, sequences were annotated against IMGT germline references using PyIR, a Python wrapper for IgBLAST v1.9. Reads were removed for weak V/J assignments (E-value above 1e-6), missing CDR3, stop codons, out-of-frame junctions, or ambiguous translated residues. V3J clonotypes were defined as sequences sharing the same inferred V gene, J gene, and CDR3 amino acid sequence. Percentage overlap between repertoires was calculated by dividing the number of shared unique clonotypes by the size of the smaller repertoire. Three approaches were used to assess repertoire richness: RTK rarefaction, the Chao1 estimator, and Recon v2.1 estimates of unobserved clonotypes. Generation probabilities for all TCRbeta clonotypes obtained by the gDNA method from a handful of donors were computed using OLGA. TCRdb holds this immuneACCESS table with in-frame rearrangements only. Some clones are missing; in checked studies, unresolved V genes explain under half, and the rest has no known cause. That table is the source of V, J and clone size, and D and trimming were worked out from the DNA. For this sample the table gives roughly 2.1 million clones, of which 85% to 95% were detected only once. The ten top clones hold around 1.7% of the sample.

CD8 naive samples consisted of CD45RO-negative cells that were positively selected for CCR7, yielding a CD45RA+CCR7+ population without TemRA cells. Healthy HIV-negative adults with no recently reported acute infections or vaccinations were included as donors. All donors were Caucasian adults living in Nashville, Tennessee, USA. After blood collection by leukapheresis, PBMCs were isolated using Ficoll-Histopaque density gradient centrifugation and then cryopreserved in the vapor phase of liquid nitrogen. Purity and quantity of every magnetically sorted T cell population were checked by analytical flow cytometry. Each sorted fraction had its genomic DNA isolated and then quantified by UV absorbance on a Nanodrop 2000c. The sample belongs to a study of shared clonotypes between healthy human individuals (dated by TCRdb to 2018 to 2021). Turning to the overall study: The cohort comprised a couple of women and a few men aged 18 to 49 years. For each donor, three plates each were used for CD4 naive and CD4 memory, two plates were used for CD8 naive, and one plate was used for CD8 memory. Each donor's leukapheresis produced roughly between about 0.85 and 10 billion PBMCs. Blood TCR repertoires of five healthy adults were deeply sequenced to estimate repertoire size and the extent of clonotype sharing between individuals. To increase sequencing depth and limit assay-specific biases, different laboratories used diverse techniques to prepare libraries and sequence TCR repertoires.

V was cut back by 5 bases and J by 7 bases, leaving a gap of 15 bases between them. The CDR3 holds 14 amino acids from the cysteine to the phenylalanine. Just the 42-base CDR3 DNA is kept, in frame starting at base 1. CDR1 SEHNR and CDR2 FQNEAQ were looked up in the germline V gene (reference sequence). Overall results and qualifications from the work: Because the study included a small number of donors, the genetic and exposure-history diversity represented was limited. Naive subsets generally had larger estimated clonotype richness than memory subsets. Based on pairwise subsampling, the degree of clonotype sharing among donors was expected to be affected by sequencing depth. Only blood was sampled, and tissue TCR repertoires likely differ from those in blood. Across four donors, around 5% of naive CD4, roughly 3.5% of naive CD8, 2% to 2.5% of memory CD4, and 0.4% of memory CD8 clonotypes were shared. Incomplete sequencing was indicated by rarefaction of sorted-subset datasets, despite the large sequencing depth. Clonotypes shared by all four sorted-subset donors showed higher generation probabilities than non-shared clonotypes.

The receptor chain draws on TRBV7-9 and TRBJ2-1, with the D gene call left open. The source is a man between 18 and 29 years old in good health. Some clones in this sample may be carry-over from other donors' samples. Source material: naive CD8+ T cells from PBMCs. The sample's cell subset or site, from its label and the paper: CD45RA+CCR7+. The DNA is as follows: TGTGCCAGCAGCGGCCCACCCCGTGGAAATGAGCAGTTCTTC. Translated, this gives CASSGPPRGNEQFF.